This T cell receptor (beta chain) was documented in a study of cytomegalovirus exposure and HLA in healthy donors. Study results and limitations: Confirmation was obtained in vitro that a few CMV-associated chains are specific for CMV antigens. The finding came from a later analysis; first-cohort TCR clusters tended to co-occur in the 110 or so validation repertoires. Cytomegalovirus association was assigned to 150 to 200 TCR beta chains.

Concerning this clone: What it recognizes is unknown.

This table comes from immunoSEQ multiplex PCR, and its TCRdb copy is limited to in-frame clones, with some not included. The repertoire holds roughly 250,000 clones, with 87% as singletons. The CDR3 runs to 16 residues. Germline V gene data show CDR1 as LGHNA and CDR2 as YSLEER. The V gene end was trimmed by 2 bases and the J gene end by 0 bases; junction bases not matched to a gene: 7. The rearrangement uses TRBV4-3 and TRBJ2-7; 7 bases line up with TRBD1. The sample taken for sequencing was PBMCs. The clonotype originates from a man between 18 and 29 years old in good health and CMV-seronegative. CDR3: CASSQNDRETSYEQYF. CDR3 nucleotides: TGCGCCAGCAGCCAAAACGACAGGGAGACCTCCTACGAGCAGTACTTC.